This entry features one TCR beta chain sequence. Its antigen is unidentified. This record belongs to a study of cytomegalovirus exposure and HLA in healthy donors. General observations from the study: The study reported that TCR beta sequences accurately predicted HLA-A and HLA-B alleles in most subjects.

A multiplex PCR was run with 60 Vbeta primers and 13 Jbeta primers. Libraries were prepared by immunoSEQ multiplex PCR; TCRdb keeps only in-frame clonotypes and omits some of them. Among over 100,000 clones, over 60% were seen once, and the ten largest hold 5.8%. Per the germline V gene, CDR1 is SGDLS and CDR2 is YYNGEE. The CDR3 length is 15 residues. Sequences were obtained from PBMCs. The receptor was derived from a man in his sixties in good health and CMV-seropositive. This chain uses TRBV9 with TRBJ2-5; TRBD1 might be the D (5 bases). The J call is doubtful: the DNA matches TRBJ2-7 better. Here the CDR3 DNA reads TGTGCCAGCAGCGTGGAGCAGGGCCCTACCTACGAGCAGTACTTC. It encodes CASSVEQGPTYEQYF.